The 2 T cell receptor beta chains reported below all come from one sample, sequenced in a study of blood T cells in healthy people across ages. PCR was performed a second time for about 6 to 12 cycles using a sample-barcoded 5' primer and a J-beta primer mix. MiXCR, applied by TCRdb to the 5' RACE reads, yields one record per CDR3 protein. The repertoire has 1.5 million to 2 million distinct CDR3 sequences, about two fifths of them found once; the top ten carry about 21%. The sample taken for sequencing was blood. Source of these receptors: a human donor in good health.

On this clonotype: In this CDR3 the conserved last residue, phenylalanine or tryptophan, is missing, so a read error is likely. The chain is built from TRBV11-2 and TRBJ2-3; 7 bases match TRBD2. The CDR3 runs to 14 residues. Trimming at V came to 8 bases and at J to 2 bases, leaving 7 bases not matched to a gene. Germline V gene sequence: CDR1 SGHAT, CDR2 FQNNGV. CDR3 bases: TGTGCCAGCGGAGCGGGGACCTCCACAGATACGCAGTATTGT. Translation gives CASGAGTSTDTQYC.

CDR3 nucleotides: TGTGCCAGTAGTATGGGCAGGGGGTCCTACAATGAGCAGTTCTTC. Its protein is CASSMGRGSYNEQFF. V usage is TRBV19 and J usage is TRBJ2-1; TRBD1 agrees at 7 bases. The CDR3 is 15 amino acids. Germline assignment: CDR1 LNHDA and CDR2 SQIVND (reference sequence). Trimming at V came to 3 bases and at J to 1 base, leaving 3 bases not matched to a gene.